Listed here are 19 T cell receptor beta chains from one sample, sequenced in a study of T cell responses to AZD1222 COVID-19 vaccine. Here immunoSEQ multiplex PCR was the method, and the copy in TCRdb shows in-frame clones only, minus some. The sample yields more than 110,000 clones, roughly 90% seen once. The input for sequencing was peripheral blood, taken 28 days after the second AZD1222 dose. The receptors derive from an adult who received the AZD1222 COVID-19 vaccine.

The CDR3 coding sequence is TGTGCTGTTACATTGGGGAACACTGAAGCTTTCTTT. This encodes CAVTLGNTEAFF. The chain has TRBV28 and TRBJ1-1; D is undetermined. CDR1 and CDR2 from the germline V gene are MDHEN and SYDVKM. The CDR3 spans 12 residues. Full variable domain (remainder filled in from reference TRBV28 and TRBJ1-1): DVKVTQSSRYLVKRTGEKVFLECVQDMDHENMFWYRQDPGLGLRLIYFSYDVKMKEKGDIPEGYSVSREKKERFSLILESASTNQTSMYLCAVTLGNTEAFFGQGTRLTVV.

The chain combines TRBV18 with TRBJ1-1; D is undetermined. Germline V gene data show CDR1 as KGHSH and CDR2 as LQKENI. Trimming cost V 4 bases and J 0 bases, with 9 bases left between them. This CDR3 is built from 14 residues. Here the CDR3 reads CASSQQWMNTEAFF. The CDR3 DNA reads as TGTGCCAGCTCACAGCAGTGGATGAACACTGAAGCTTTCTTT.

The V call is TRBV5-6, the J call TRBJ1-3, with 7 bases fitting TRBD1. This CDR3 spans 15 amino acids. The junction had 7 bases not matched to a gene; V was cut back by 5 bases and J by 2 bases. Germline V gives CDR1 SGHDT, CDR2 YYEEEE. The CDR3 loop is CASRLTGAAGNTIYF. The CDR3 DNA sequence: TGTGCCAGCAGGCTTACAGGGGCGGCTGGAAACACCATATATTTT.

The J gene is TRBJ1-4, the V gene TRBV19; D ambiguous. CDR1 and CDR2 from the germline V gene are LNHDA and SQIVND (reference sequence). Trimming left V 4 bases short and J 0 bases short, with 12 bases between. The length of the CDR3 is 16 residues. CDR3 in DNA: TGTGCCAGTAGTACGCGAGGGCGGCCAACTAATGAAAAACTGTTTTTT. This encodes CASSTRGRPTNEKLFF.

The genes are TRBV7-3 and TRBJ2-3; possibly TRBD2 for D (6 bases). The CDR3 totals 14 residues. Germline CDR1 is SGHTA and CDR2 is FQGTGA. Between the trimmed V and J ends, which lost 3 bases and 1 base, there was a span of 8 bases. Here the CDR3 DNA reads TGTGCCAGCAGCTTCGCTAGCGGCACAGATACGCAGTATTTT. Its protein product is CASSFASGTDTQYF.

This CDR3 reads CASSRQGNYGYTF. The CDR3 bases are TGTGCCAGCAGTAGACAGGGGAACTATGGCTACACCTTC. The genes are TRBV12-3 or TRBV12-4 and TRBJ1-2; 8 nucleotides line up with TRBD1. This CDR3 contains 13 residues. J was trimmed by 2 bases and V by 5 bases; bases with no gene match: 1.

V usage is TRBV9 and J usage is TRBJ1-2, with 8 positions matching TRBD1. This CDR3 comprises 16 residues. Looked up from germline, CDR1 is SGDLS and CDR2 is YYNGEE. Trimming cost V 0 bases and J 5 bases; bases outside gene matches: 9. For the CDR3, the DNA is TGTGCCAGCAGCGTAGGGCAGGGGGCCTCGGAATATGGCTACACCTTC. It codes for CASSVGQGASEYGYTF.

This chain connects TRBV5-4 to TRBJ2-3; D is perhaps TRBD2 (6 bases). Germline V lookup: CDR1 SGHNT, CDR2 YYREEE (reference sequence). Trimming left V 0 bases short and J 1 base short, with 9 bases between. The CDR3 is 15 amino acids. The CDR3 coding sequence is TGTGCCAGCAGCTTGGAGTCTAGCGGCACAGATACGCAGTATTTT. The encoded protein is CASSLESSGTDTQYF.

This clone has just one count. V is TRBV11-2 and J is TRBJ1-2, with a possible D match to TRBD1 (5 bases). Germline V gives CDR1 SGHAT, CDR2 FQNNGV. The length of the CDR3 is 13 residues. The ends were cut back, 5 bases at V and 0 bases at J, with 7 bases in the middle. The CDR3 spells CASSPDTNYGYTF. DNA of the CDR3: TGTGCCAGCAGCCCGGACACTAACTATGGCTACACCTTC.

This chain joins TRBV7-2 and TRBJ2-7, with 11 bases fitting TRBD1. V dropped 4 bases and J dropped 0; count of bases not matched to a gene: 8. Germline V gene sequence: CDR1 SGHTA, CDR2 FQGNSA. The CDR3 has 17 residues. The CDR3 DNA follows: TGTGCCAGCAGCTCGCACACCGGGACAGGGGGCTCCTACGAGCAGTACTTC. Translating gives CASSSHTGTGGSYEQYF.

The J gene is TRBJ2-1, the V gene TRBV19; D is perhaps TRBD1 (6 bases). Per germline, CDR1 LNHDA and CDR2 SQIVND (reference sequence). The CDR3 loop spans 14 amino acids. Trimming removed 7 bases from V and 8 bases from J, with 18 bases in between. The chain's CDR3 is CASTPYKGDHEQFF. The CDR3 DNA sequence: TGTGCCAGTACCCCGTATAAGGGGGACCATGAGCAGTTCTTC.

V gene TRBV19 combines with J gene TRBJ1-1; TRBD1 agrees at 7 bases. Germline V gene data show CDR1 as LNHDA and CDR2 as SQIVND (reference sequence). J lost 6 bases, V lost 9 bases, and 10 bases had no gene match. The CDR3 length is 13 residues. CDR3 in DNA: TGTGCCAGCCTGCCTCAGGGGGGGTCTGAAGCTTTCTTT. Its translation is CASLPQGGSEAFF. Filled out from reference TRBV19 and TRBJ1-1, the complete variable domain reads DGGITQSPKYLFRKEGQNVTLSCEQNLNHDAMYWYRQDPGQGLRLIYYSQIVNDFQKGDIAEGYSVSREKKESFPLTVTSAQKNPTAFYLCASLPQGGSEAFFGQGTRLTVV.

This chain connects TRBV18 to TRBJ2-7; maybe TRBD2 (5 bases). Germline CDR1 is KGHSH and CDR2 is LQKENI. The CDR3 is made up of 15 amino acids. Trimming took 4 bases from V and 1 from J, leaving 14 bases between them. CDR3 in DNA: TGTGCCAGCTCACAAAGCTCGGCGGGTTCCTACGAGCAGTACTTC. Translating gives CASSQSSAGSYEQYF.

V usage is TRBV19 and J usage is TRBJ2-6; 9 bases fit TRBD1. The germline V gene has CDR1 LNHDA and CDR2 SQIVND (reference sequence). The CDR3 consists of 16 residues. J gave up 3 bases and V 5 bases, and 5 bases lay outside the gene matches. The CDR3 loop is CASSAGTGYGANVLTF. CDR3 nucleotide sequence: TGTGCCAGTAGTGCCGGGACAGGGTATGGGGCCAACGTCCTGACTTTC.

This chain uses TRBV12-3 or TRBV12-4 with TRBJ2-7; unclear D gene. The CDR3 contains 12 residues. Trimming stripped 6 bases from V and 2 bases from J, with 8 bases between. CDR3 residues: CASSLGTYEQYF. The CDR3 DNA reads TGTGCCAGCAGCCTCGGAACCTACGAGCAGTACTTC.

The rearrangement uses TRBV5-6 and TRBJ2-7; 12 bases line up with TRBD2. The CDR3 spans 14 residues. The V gene end was trimmed by 5 bases and the J gene end by 6 bases; junction bases not matched to a gene: 6. Germline lookup yields CDR1 SGHDT and CDR2 YYEEEE. CDR3 sequence (DNA): TGTGCCAGCAGGAGACTAGCGGGAGACTCCGAGCAGTACTTC. It specifies CASRRLAGDSEQYF.

The V gene is TRBV19, the J gene TRBJ2-3; TRBD2 agrees at 7 bases. From germline, CDR1 is LNHDA and CDR2 SQIVND (reference sequence). V gave up 7 bases and J gave up 4 bases; unmatched junction bases: 14. This CDR3 has 16 residues. The DNA for the CDR3 is TGTGCCAGTACCCTCCGGGTGGGAGGGTCAGCAGATACGCAGTATTTT. This translates into CASTLRVGGSADTQYF.

This clone was seen a handful of times. V usage is TRBV16 and J usage is TRBJ2-7; 8 bases are shared with TRBD2. CDR3 length: 15 amino acids. The V and J ends lost 1 base and 1 base, in that order; junction bases with no gene match: 3. Germline-derived CDR1 and CDR2 are KGHSY and FQNENV. The DNA of the CDR3 is TGTGCCAGCAGCCAATTACTAGCGGAGTCCTACGAGCAGTACTTC. Residues: CASSQLLAESYEQYF.

CDR3 nucleotide sequence: TGTGCCTGGAGTTTCTGGACAGGGGTAGGAGATACGCAGTATTTT. Encoded protein: CAWSFWTGVGDTQYF. V usage is TRBV30 and J usage is TRBJ2-3; 9 nucleotides agree with TRBD1. This CDR3 region has 15 residues. The germline V gene encodes CDR1 GTSNPN and CDR2 SVGIG (reference sequence). V lost 2 bases, J lost 5 bases, and 8 bases stayed unmatched.